This paragraph covers one TCR beta chain sequence. Combining a sample-barcoded 5' primer with a J-beta primer mix, a second PCR ran for roughly 6 to 12 cycles. TCRdb fed the 5' RACE reads into MiXCR, producing one record per CDR3 protein. The data contain approximately 830,000 distinct CDR3 sequences, 55% to 65% of them singletons. This sample was taken from a study of blood T cells in healthy people across ages. Germline trimming cut 3 bases from V and 7 bases from J; bases unmatched to any gene: 8. Germline V lookup: CDR1 SGHTA, CDR2 FQGNSA. This CDR3 region has 15 residues. Russia was home to the donors, healthy Caucasian individuals aged roughly 6 to 95.

The V call is TRBV7-2, the J call TRBJ1-5; TRBD1 agrees at 8 bases. The material sequenced was blood. This clonotype originated in a man younger than 45 in good health. CDR3 sequence: CASSLRGTGDQPQHF. The CDR3 coding sequence is TGTGCCAGCAGCTTGAGGGGGACAGGAGACCAGCCCCAGCATTTT.